A single sample gave rise to the 18 T cell receptor beta chains below, sequenced in a study of T cell repertoires in cytomegalovirus infection. MiXCR, run by TCRdb on the reads, gives a single entry per CDR3 protein. The sample has more than 400,000 distinct CDR3 sequences, about 30% seen once. The specimen was PBMCs. The source of these receptors is a human donor in good health (CMV status not recorded). Some clones in this sample may be carry-over from other donors' samples.

This clonotype showed up just a few times. The chain is built from TRBV20-1 and TRBJ2-2; D remains ambiguous. The ends were cut back, 3 bases at V and 4 bases at J, with 6 bases in the middle. The CDR3 loop spans 12 amino acids. CDR1 is DFQATT and CDR2 is SNEGSKA in the germline V gene (reference sequence). DNA of the CDR3: TGCAGTGCTAGGACCGTCACCGGGGAGCTGTTTTTT. Residues: CSARTVTGELFF.

A few counts support this clonotype. The chain employs TRBV7-3 and TRBJ2-5; no clear D. V shed 3 bases and J shed 7 bases, with 12 bases lying between them. Germline V lookup: CDR1 SGHTA, CDR2 FQGTGA. This CDR3 is built from 13 residues. The CDR3 region is CASSFLYNGTQYF. CDR3 coding DNA: TGTGCCAGCAGCTTCTTATATAACGGGACCCAGTACTTC.

The gene calls are TRBV7-9 and TRBJ1-1; 8 bases agree with TRBD1. The CDR3 is 15 residues long. CDR1 and CDR2 from the germline V gene are SEHNR and FQNEAQ (reference sequence). V trimming: 11 bases; J trimming: 2 bases; junction bases outside the gene matches: 13. The CDR3 sequence: CAGRKTGALNTEAFF. Written as DNA, the CDR3 is TGTGCCGGGCGGAAGACAGGGGCTCTTAACACTGAAGCTTTCTTT.

The rearrangement joins TRBV6-6 to TRBJ1-5; no definite D call. The CDR3 runs 12 residues. Trimming left V 7 bases short and J 4 bases short, with 8 bases between. CDR1 is MNHNY and CDR2 is SVGAGI in the germline V gene (reference sequence). The CDR3 here is CASKEWNQPQHF. The CDR3 nucleotides are TGTGCCAGCAAAGAATGGAATCAGCCCCAGCATTTT.

This clonotype was counted at least ten times. The chain is built from TRBV7-2 and TRBJ2-2; D may be TRBD1 or TRBD2 (5 bases each). This CDR3 has 18 amino acids. Germline lookup yields CDR1 SGHTA and CDR2 FQGNSA. V gave up 3 bases and J gave up 0 bases, with 17 bases separating them. CDR3 DNA: TGTGCCAGCAGCTTCGCAACTATGGGACGGGCGAACACCGGGGAGCTGTTTTTT. As protein: CASSFATMGRANTGELFF.

The table lists this clonotype with a few counts. J is TRBJ2-1 and V is TRBV20-1; D remains unclear. The CDR3 has 14 residues. Trimming removed 2 bases from V and 3 bases from J, with 11 bases in between. The germline V gene has CDR1 DFQATT and CDR2 SNEGSKA (reference sequence). The CDR3 DNA reads as TGCAGTGCTAGACCCATCATCAACTACAATGAGCAGTTCTTC. Translated, it gives CSARPIINYNEQFF.

The chain is built from TRBV7-2 and TRBJ2-7, with 8 nucleotides matching TRBD2. The CDR3 contains 16 residues. J lost 0 bases, V lost 1 base, and 5 bases had no gene match. Germline lookup yields CDR1 SGHTA and CDR2 FQGNSA. In nucleotides, the CDR3 is TGTGCCAGCAGCTTAGAGCCTAGCGGGTACTCCTACGAGCAGTACTTC. It yields the protein CASSLEPSGYSYEQYF.

This clonotype is termed medium-sized. The chain has TRBV12-3 or TRBV12-4 and TRBJ2-2; D tentatively fits TRBD1 or TRBD2 (6 bases each). This CDR3 comprises 17 residues. Trimming stripped 8 bases from V and 3 bases from J, with 22 bases between. CDR3 in amino acids: CASWGAIQRGYTGELFF. DNA of the CDR3: TGTGCCAGCTGGGGGGCCATCCAACGGGGTTACACCGGGGAGCTGTTTTTT.

The rearrangement joins TRBV10-3 to TRBJ1-3; D call uncertain. Trimming took 9 bases from V and 0 from J, leaving 9 bases between them. Germline-derived CDR1 and CDR2 are ENHRY and SYGVKD. The CDR3 runs to 13 residues. The CDR3 here is CAMSLSSGNTIYF. The CDR3 bases are TGTGCCATGTCTCTGAGCTCTGGAAACACCATATATTTT.

This clonotype was counted a few times. This chain joins TRBV11-3 and TRBJ2-3; 8 bases match TRBD1. The germline V gene has CDR1 SGHNT and CDR2 YENEEA. J gave up 6 bases and V 5 bases, and 10 bases lay outside the gene matches. This CDR3 is built from 15 residues. The CDR3 here is CASSLTGTGIDTQYF. DNA for the CDR3: TGTGCCAGCAGCCTAACCGGGACAGGCATTGATACGCAGTATTTT.

The gene calls are TRBV11-2 and TRBJ2-2; D is undetermined. This CDR3 is 15 amino acids long. CDR1 SGHAT and CDR2 FQNNGV come from the germline V gene. V gave up 3 bases and J gave up 1 base, with 9 bases separating them. CDR3 nucleotides: TGTGCCAGCAGCTTTGGGCTAGTGAACACCGGGGAGCTGTTTTTT. Translation: CASSFGLVNTGELFF.

This clonotype was found a few times. CDR3 coding DNA: TGTGCCAGCAGATGGGCGGGACAGGGTTCCTATCAGCCCCAGCATTTT. Residues: CASRWAGQGSYQPQHF. V is TRBV6-2 or TRBV6-3 and J is TRBJ1-5, with 9 positions matching TRBD1. V lost 6 bases and J lost 5; bases outside the gene matches: 11. The CDR3 loop spans 16 amino acids. Germline CDR1 and CDR2: MNHEY and SVGEGT.

This clonotype was recorded many times. In DNA, the CDR3 is TGTGCCAGCAGCTTCCACACCGGGGAGCTGTTTTTT. Its translation: CASSFHTGELFF. The chain uses TRBV7-2 and TRBJ2-2; the D is unclear. Trimming took off 3 bases at V and 3 bases at J, with 2 bases between the two ends. The CDR3 is 12 amino acids. CDR1 is SGHTA, CDR2 FQGNSA, per germline.

This clonotype came up a few times. CDR3 in amino acids: CASRAGTPVYNEQFF. CDR3 DNA sequence: TGCGCCAGCAGGGCCGGGACCCCCGTTTACAATGAGCAGTTCTTC. The chain couples TRBV5-1 to TRBJ2-1, with D perhaps given as TRBD1 or TRBD2 (5 bases each). The V end was cut by 5 bases, the J end by 4 bases, with 16 bases between. The CDR3 has 15 residues. Germline-derived CDR1 and CDR2 are SGHRS and YFSETQ.

This chain links TRBV7-2 with TRBJ2-7; 9 nucleotides line up with TRBD2. Germline CDR1 and CDR2: SGHTA and FQGNSA. The CDR3 sequence is 15 residues long. V lost 3 bases and J lost 1; bases outside the gene matches: 4. The CDR3 DNA reads TGTGCCAGCAGCTTTAGCGGGAGCGGTTCCTACGAGCAGTACTTC. Translated: CASSFSGSGSYEQYF.

There are many counts of this clonotype. V gene TRBV7-8 combines with J gene TRBJ2-1; TRBD2 is a possible D gene (6 bases). V lost 3 bases to trimming and J lost 2 bases, with 11 bases between them. Germline V gives CDR1 SGHVS, CDR2 FQNEAQ. CDR3 length: 15 amino acids. This CDR3 reads CASSFDAGPYNEQFF. The CDR3 DNA sequence: TGTGCCAGCAGCTTCGATGCGGGACCCTACAATGAGCAGTTCTTC.

This clonotype was observed a few times. The rearrangement uses TRBV20-1 and TRBJ2-5; a possible D gene is TRBD1 (6 bases). The length of the CDR3 is 13 residues. The V and J ends lost 6 bases and 7 bases respectively, with 18 bases between them. Germline CDR1 DFQATT, CDR2 SNEGSKA (reference sequence). The CDR3 loop is CSAPNHRDGTQYF. CDR3 nucleotide sequence: TGCAGTGCCCCGAATCACAGGGACGGGACCCAGTACTTC.

DNA for the CDR3: TGCGCCAGCAGCAGTCCCGGGACTAGCGGGAGGGCCGCCGGGGAGCTGTTTTTT. This translates into CASSSPGTSGRAAGELFF. The chain uses TRBV5-1 and TRBJ2-2; TRBD2 matches 16 bases. This CDR3 region has 18 residues. V lost 4 bases and J lost 6; bases outside the gene matches: 9. Per germline, CDR1 SGHRS and CDR2 YFSETQ.